Listed below are T cell receptor beta chains from one sample, sequenced in a study of cytomegalovirus exposure and HLA in healthy donors. Here immunoSEQ multiplex PCR was the method, and the copy in TCRdb shows in-frame clones only, minus some. This table holds around 200,000 clones, more than 75% found once. Sequences were obtained from PBMCs. The receptors derive from a woman in her 40s in good health and CMV-seronegative. CDR3s leave out the opening cysteine and the closing phenylalanine or tryptophan. A row's size may be missing; if present it is once, few, many or a size class.

v_call,clone_size,cdr3_aa
TRBV11-2,.,ARQAKGGESRAF
TRBV28,.,ASSFAGTGAGGYYGYT
TRBV27,.,ASSLISGRIYTGELF
TRBV30,.,AWSAQRGLAEQF
TRBV28,once,ASSPSNYGYT
TRBV6-1,few,ASTGNTGELF
TRBV30,.,AWSGGGQETQY
TRBV2,.,ASSLDRAGGYT
TRBV5-1,.,ASSLGTGYTGELF
TRBV27,few,ASSLFGGYEQY
TRBV7-6,.,ASSPRLAGASEQY
TRBV11-2,few,ASSLGGTSQYNEQF
TRBV16,.,ASSQRTSGVDTQY
TRBV9,once,ASSVDRGGTDTQY
TRBV5-6,.,ASSTTQGTEQY
TRBV6-5,.,ASSRRQGVNEAF
TRBV27,.,ASSFSWGTEAYEQY
TRBV7-9,once,ASSLRGSGAGNTIY
TRBV2,.,ASSEIGSGGTDTQY
TRBV29-1,.,SGAGGLLVTQY
TRBV2,.,ASTRGTIRGYEQY
TRBV7-2,.,ASSWTGGLNTGELF
TRBV6-5,.,ASSRAGTANEKLF
TRBV28,.,AHRQPDGRDEQY
TRBV27,.,ASSLSTGALYEQY
TRBV6-5,.,ASRSKDRGYNEQF
TRBV7-9,.,ASSFEQTEGDQPQH
TRBV10-1,.,ASSEPGSGSPDTQY
TRBV18,.,ASSPRSGRNTGELF
TRBV18,once,ASSPGTANYGYT
TRBV7-9,.,ASSPAGWESGNTIY
TRBV2,.,ASRAGAGDSGANVLT
TRBV30,once,AWKTGATGNTIY
TRBV6-5,.,ASSPRTDTQY
TRBV7-9,few,ASSLGLHAGAGGNEQF
TRBV5-4,.,ASSMPTSGLITGELF
TRBV15,few,ATSSSPGQGPDTQY
TRBV18,.,ASSPPSVYGTEAF
TRBV4-1,.,ASSQEDRSSYEQY
TRBV30,once,AWRARQGNSPLH